The next 9 T cell receptor beta chains were all read from a single sample in a study of T-cell memory formation after mild COVID-19. One entry per CDR3 protein, called by TCRdb with MiXCR from the 5' RACE reads. Counted here are 550,000 to 700,000 distinct CDR3 sequences, roughly a sixth occurring once; the ten biggest clones make up approximately 8.1%. The material sequenced was PBMCs or a T cell subset sorted from them (not recorded which). The receptor source for this set is an adult woman who had mild COVID-19 (a few samples of this study predate the infection). Cell type and time point are not known.

The chain uses TRBV12-3 or TRBV12-4 and TRBJ2-3; D not resolved. The CDR3 spans 13 residues. The V and J ends lost 7 bases and 5 bases respectively, with 13 bases between them. The chain's CDR3 is CASILKLGDTQYF. Written as DNA, the CDR3 is TGTGCCAGCATACTTAAGCTAGGAGATACGCAGTATTTT.

This clonotype appeared once. V and J are TRBV7-9 and TRBJ2-3; 13 bases line up with TRBD2. With 3 bases clipped from V and 4 bases from J, the junction kept 4 bases outside the gene matches. From germline, CDR1 is SEHNR and CDR2 FQNEAQ (reference sequence). CDR3 length: 16 residues. The CDR3 region has the DNA TGTGCCAGCAGCTTCGGGACTAGCGGGAATTCAGATACGCAGTATTTT. It specifies CASSFGTSGNSDTQYF.

This chain links TRBV7-2 with TRBJ2-2, with a weak D call TRBD1 (6 bases). The CDR3 length is 14 residues. Trimming removed 5 bases from V and 6 bases from J, with 13 bases in between. Germline V gene data show CDR1 as SGHTA and CDR2 as FQGNSA. The CDR3 nucleotides read TGTGCCAGCAGCATGGGGGCCGGGGCCGGGGAGCTGTTTTTT. It translates to CASSMGAGAGELFF.

This clonotype was counted between two and nine times. The chain uses TRBV12-3 or TRBV12-4 and TRBJ2-1; 9 bases match TRBD2. J gave up 2 bases and V 5 bases, and 10 bases lay outside the gene matches. The CDR3 covers 17 residues. Written as DNA, the CDR3 is TGTGCCAGCAGTCGCGGGAGGGGAGTGGGGCCCTACAATGAGCAGTTCTTC. Protein product: CASSRGRGVGPYNEQFF.

Written as DNA, the CDR3 is TGCAGCGTTCGGGGGGAGTGGGCTGAAGCTTTCTTT. This encodes CSVRGEWAEAFF. The chain recombines TRBV29-1 with TRBJ1-1, with a weak D call TRBD1 (5 bases). CDR1 is SQVTM, CDR2 ANQGSEA, per germline. The CDR3 covers 12 residues. The germline V and J ends were trimmed by 5 bases and 6 bases, with 13 bases remaining between them.

J is TRBJ2-3 and V is TRBV7-2; D call uncertain. V gave up 5 bases and J gave up 8 bases, with 14 bases separating them. CDR1 is SGHTA, CDR2 FQGNSA, per germline. CDR3 length: 13 residues. In nucleotides, the CDR3 is TGTGCCAGCAGCGGACCAAGTGAACCTACGCAGTATTTT. This sequence encodes CASSGPSEPTQYF.

The chain recombines TRBV6-4 with TRBJ2-2; no definite D call. There are 15 residues in the CDR3. Per germline, CDR1 MRHNA and CDR2 SNTAGT. The ends were cut back, 4 bases at V and 1 base at J, with 10 bases in the middle. CDR3 nucleotides: TGTGCCAGCAGTGCCAACGAAGGGAACACCGGGGAGCTGTTTTTT. Its protein product is CASSANEGNTGELFF.

The V call is TRBV3-1, the J call TRBJ1-2, with a tentative D call TRBD1 (5 bases). V was pared by 3 bases and J by 6 bases, with 14 bases between. This CDR3 spans 14 amino acids. Germline lookup yields CDR1 LGHDT and CDR2 YNNKEL (reference sequence). The CDR3 sequence is CASSQWDGGNGYTF. The CDR3 DNA reads TGTGCCAGCAGCCAGTGGGACGGCGGGAATGGCTACACCTTC.

The rearrangement joins TRBV12-3 or TRBV12-4 to TRBJ2-7; 8 nucleotides align to TRBD1. V lost 4 bases and J lost 5; bases outside the gene matches: 13. The CDR3 length is 16 residues. The CDR3 sequence: CASSSFPDRVDNEQYF. The CDR3 DNA sequence: TGTGCCAGCAGTTCCTTCCCGGACAGGGTAGACAACGAGCAGTACTTC.